These 21 T cell receptor beta chains came from one sample sequenced in a study of HIV-infected patients and healthy controls. TCRdb reprocessed the 5' RACE reads with MiXCR, giving one entry per CDR3 protein. The sample consists of around 67,000 distinct CDR3 sequences, less than 20% of them appearing once. Material for sequencing was CD4+ T cells from blood. These receptors were taken from a human donor in good health.

This clonotype was detected a few times. The chain employs TRBV6-2 or TRBV6-3 and TRBJ2-5; possible D gene TRBD2, 5 bases. CDR3 length: 14 residues. The V end was cut by 7 bases, the J end by 5 bases, with 17 bases between. The V gene's germline CDR1 is MNHEY and CDR2 SVGEGT. The CDR3 here is CASNQRRARETQYF. The CDR3 nucleotides are TGTGCCAGCAACCAAAGGCGGGCCCGGGAGACCCAGTACTTC.

Points on this clonotype: A read error may be the cause here, since a much bigger clone is one base away. This rearrangement joins TRBV6-4 to TRBJ1-3, with D possibly matching TRBD1 (6 bases). V gave up 2 bases and J gave up 0 bases, with 14 bases separating them. Germline V gene data show CDR1 as MRHNA and CDR2 as SNTAGT. The CDR3 is 17 amino acids. Here the CDR3 reads CASSDNTDRSSGNTIYF. The CDR3 DNA reads TGTGCCAGCAGTGACAATACAGACAGGAGCTCTGGAAACACCATATATTTT.

In this sample, this clonotype turned up many times. The rearrangement uses TRBV11-2 and TRBJ2-3, with D unclear. Germline V gene sequence: CDR1 SGHAT, CDR2 FQNNGV. The CDR3 length is 16 residues. With 0 bases removed from V and 2 bases from J, the gap between germline ends came to 12 bases. CDR3 coding DNA: TGTGCCAGCAGCTTAGAGGGGTCGGGCCACACAGATACGCAGTATTTT. Protein: CASSLEGSGHTDTQYF. The variable domain in full, completed from reference TRBV11-2 and TRBJ2-3, reads EAGVAQSPRYKIIEKRQSVAFWCNPISGHATLYWYQQILGQGPKLLIQFQNNGVVDDSQLPKDRFSAERLKGVDSTLKIQPAKLEDSAVYLCASSLEGSGHTDTQYFGPGTRLTVL.

This clonotype was detected ten times or more. V and J are TRBV5-1 and TRBJ2-1, with a tentative D call TRBD2 (6 bases). The V gene's germline CDR1 is SGHRS and CDR2 YFSETQ. Trimming removed 0 bases at V and 8 bases at J, with 21 bases between. The CDR3 has 17 amino acids. CDR3 residues: CASSLGISFPWGDEQFF. CDR3 nucleotide sequence: TGCGCCAGCAGCTTGGGGATCTCTTTCCCCTGGGGGGATGAGCAGTTCTTC.

The chain has TRBV2 and TRBJ2-7; D tentatively fits TRBD1 or TRBD2 (5 bases each). V dropped 4 bases and J dropped 3 bases, with 13 bases sitting between them. This CDR3 is built from 14 residues. The germline V gene encodes CDR1 SNHLY and CDR2 FYNNEI. The CDR3, as DNA: TGTGCCAGCAGTGCCGGGACCGGGAACTACGAGCAGTACTTC. Its protein product is CASSAGTGNYEQYF.

This clonotype was recorded many times. The V call is TRBV7-2, the J call TRBJ2-1; D unclear. The CDR3 runs 15 residues. The germline CDR1 and CDR2 sequences are SGHTA and FQGNSA. The V and J ends lost 3 bases and 0 bases respectively, with 9 bases between them. The CDR3, as DNA: TGTGCCAGCAGCTTCGATTACCGCTCCTACAATGAGCAGTTCTTC. Amino acids: CASSFDYRSYNEQFF.

This clonotype was observed a few times. CDR3 DNA sequence: TGCAGCGCCCGAGACGGGAACTATGGCTACACCTTC. It translates to CSARDGNYGYTF. The V call is TRBV29-1, the J call TRBJ1-2; D ambiguous. V was pared by 7 bases and J by 2 bases, with 11 bases between. This CDR3 is 12 amino acids long. The germline V gene has CDR1 SQVTM and CDR2 ANQGSEA. Filled out from reference TRBV29-1 and TRBJ1-2, the complete variable domain reads SAVISQKPSRDICQRGTSLTIQCQVDSQVTMMFWYRQQPGQSLTLIATANQGSEATYESGFVIDKFPISRPNLTFSTLTVSNMSPEDSSIYLCSARDGNYGYTFGSGTRLTVV.

J is TRBJ2-7 and V is TRBV29-1; the match to TRBD2 covers 7 bases. The CDR3 is 13 amino acids. Trimming removed 5 bases from V and 3 bases from J; junction bases left unmatched: 7. Germline V CDR1 and CDR2: SQVTM, ANQGSEA. CDR3 coding DNA: TGCAGCGTTCTTGGGGAGGGCCTCTACGAGCAGTACTTC. It encodes CSVLGEGLYEQYF.

V usage is TRBV19 and J usage is TRBJ1-5; a weak D match, TRBD1 (6 bases). This CDR3 is 13 amino acids long. V lost 3 bases to trimming and J lost 9 bases, with 12 bases between them. Germline V gives CDR1 LNHDA, CDR2 SQIVND (reference sequence). CDR3 bases: TGTGCCAGTAGTATGAGGGGGTCTACGCCCCAGCATTTT. This encodes CASSMRGSTPQHF.

This clonotype was seen repeatedly, ten times or more. The gene calls are TRBV12-3 or TRBV12-4 and TRBJ2-1, with a weak D call TRBD2 (7 bases). The CDR3 loop spans 15 amino acids. Trimming cost V 6 bases and J 5 bases, with 17 bases left between them. The CDR3 region is CASRLGGGANNEQFF. The CDR3 region has the DNA TGTGCCAGCAGGCTAGGGGGGGGCGCGAACAATGAGCAGTTCTTC.

V usage is TRBV4-3 and J usage is TRBJ2-1, with 9 bases that match TRBD2. V dropped 6 bases and J dropped 7; count of bases not matched to a gene: 13. Germline V gives CDR1 LGHNA, CDR2 YSLEER. The CDR3 covers 16 residues. As DNA, the CDR3 is TGCGCCAGCAGTCGTTCCGGGACTAGCAAGTCTAATGAGCAGTTCTTC. It is translated as CASSRSGTSKSNEQFF.

The CDR3 DNA reads as TGTGCCTGGAACTCAGGGTACAATCAGCCCCAGCATTTT. It yields the protein CAWNSGYNQPQHF. V is TRBV30 and J is TRBJ1-5, with D possibly matching TRBD1 (5 bases). The CDR3 extends over 13 amino acids. Germline assignment: CDR1 GTSNPN and CDR2 SVGIG (reference sequence). V lost 4 bases and J 3 bases, leaving 10 bases between the germline ends.

This clonotype was seen ten or more times. The chain uses TRBV7-2 and TRBJ2-7, with 10 bases matching TRBD2. Germline loops: CDR1 SGHTA, CDR2 FQGNSA. V was clipped by 5 bases and J by 2 bases; unmatched bases: 6. CDR3 size: 15 residues. The CDR3 sequence is CASSPRTSGTYEQYF. CDR3 sequence (DNA): TGTGCCAGCAGCCCCCGGACTAGCGGAACCTACGAGCAGTACTTC.

This clonotype appeared many times. This chain links TRBV28 with TRBJ2-5, with D possibly called TRBD1 or TRBD2 (5 bases each). V was trimmed by 6 bases and J by 2 bases, leaving 13 bases between them. The CDR3 sequence is 14 residues long. The V gene's germline CDR1 is MDHEN and CDR2 SYDVKM. The DNA of the CDR3 is TGTGCCAGCAGGGGGCATGGGGGACAAGAGACCCAGTACTTC. Its translation is CASRGHGGQETQYF. Full variable domain (missing parts from reference TRBV28 and TRBJ2-5): DVKVTQSSRYLVKRTGEKVFLECVQDMDHENMFWYRQDPGLGLRLIYFSYDVKMKEKGDIPEGYSVSREKKERFSLILESASTNQTSMYLCASRGHGGQETQYFGPGTRLLVL.

This clonotype showed up many times. CDR3 loop: CASSPMGRVKSPLHF. The CDR3 DNA reads TGTGCCAGCAGTCCCATGGGCAGGGTAAAGTCACCCCTCCACTTT. The chain recombines TRBV28 with TRBJ1-6; TRBD1 might be the D (5 bases). In germline, CDR1 is MDHEN, CDR2 SYDVKM. This CDR3 spans 15 amino acids. The V gene lost 5 bases and the J gene lost 10 bases, with 18 bases spanning the gap.

This chain links TRBV6-5 with TRBJ1-2; 8 positions match TRBD1. V dropped 0 bases and J dropped 3; count of bases not matched to a gene: 3. The CDR3 is made up of 15 amino acids. Germline V lookup: CDR1 MNHEY, CDR2 SVGAGI. CDR3 sequence: CASSYSGQGHYGYTF. DNA for the CDR3: TGTGCCAGCAGTTACTCCGGACAGGGTCACTATGGCTACACCTTC.

The chain uses TRBV29-1 and TRBJ2-1, with D possibly matching TRBD1 (6 bases). The CDR3 runs 15 residues. V was cut by 6 bases and J by 5 bases, with 20 bases left in between. Germline CDR1 SQVTM, CDR2 ANQGSEA. CDR3 nucleotide sequence: TGCAGCGTACGCAGGGGTTCATTGGGGAACAATGAGCAGTTCTTC. This gives the protein CSVRRGSLGNNEQFF.

The chain carries TRBV29-1 and TRBJ1-5, with TRBD1 matching over 9 bases. Germline lookup yields CDR1 SQVTM and CDR2 ANQGSEA. The CDR3 covers 13 residues. After removal of 6 bases from V and 5 bases from J, the junction contained 5 bases not matched to a gene. The CDR3 region is CSVQDRGHQPQHF. In DNA, the CDR3 is TGCAGCGTCCAGGACAGGGGCCATCAGCCCCAGCATTTT.

The chain joins TRBV6-6 to TRBJ2-6; 9 bases are a match to TRBD1. Looked up from germline, CDR1 is MNHNY and CDR2 is SVGAGI (reference sequence). Trimming cost V 0 bases and J 5 bases; bases outside gene matches: 8. This CDR3 comprises 18 residues. CDR3 DNA: TGTGCCAGCAGTTACTCGGGGACAGGGAGGTTTTGGGCCAACGTCCTGACTTTC. This gives the protein CASSYSGTGRFWANVLTF.

The CDR3 loop is CASSQGTRKFF. The CDR3 DNA follows: TGTGCCAGCAGCCAAGGCACGAGAAAGTTCTTC. The rearrangement links TRBV4-2 to TRBJ2-1; D not certain. This CDR3 has 11 amino acids. V was cut by 1 base and J by 14 bases, with 9 bases left in between. Germline values: CDR1 LGHNA, CDR2 YNFKEQ.

The chain employs TRBV5-5 and TRBJ1-5; D gene uncertain. CDR3 size: 14 residues. The germline V gene has CDR1 SGHKS and CDR2 YYEKEE (reference sequence). Deletions cut 1 base from V and 8 bases from J, with 13 bases between. The CDR3 is CASSLSLDPKPQHF. The CDR3 DNA is TGTGCCAGCAGCTTGTCGTTGGACCCTAAGCCCCAGCATTTT.